This TCR beta chain was documented in a study of blood T cell repertoires in COVID-19. As for the study in general: From the United States, Italy and Spain came samples of acute and convalescent COVID-19. In each case, the material was cDNA or gDNA derived from T cells, B-cell-depleted T cells, or PBMCs.

Germline CDR1 MNHEY, CDR2 SVGAGI. V was pared by 5 bases and J by 4 bases, with 7 bases of the junction left unmatched. CDR3 size: 15 residues. In the original processing: Estimates of nucleated cell counts were drawn from the amplification of reference gene primers. TCRdb's copy holds only in-frame clones and misses some; the assay was immunoSEQ multiplex PCR. The DNA gave D and trimming, while V, J and clone size come from that table. The sample yields about 99,000 clones, around 85% seen once. This TCR was sampled from a woman older than 75 with active or convalescent COVID-19. The sample was peripheral blood. V gene TRBV6-5 combines with J gene TRBJ1-3, with TRBD1 identical over 8 bases. CDR3 amino acids: CASSKTGTGGNTIYF. The DNA for the CDR3 is TGTGCCAGCAGTAAGACCGGGACAGGAGGAAACACCATATATTTT.